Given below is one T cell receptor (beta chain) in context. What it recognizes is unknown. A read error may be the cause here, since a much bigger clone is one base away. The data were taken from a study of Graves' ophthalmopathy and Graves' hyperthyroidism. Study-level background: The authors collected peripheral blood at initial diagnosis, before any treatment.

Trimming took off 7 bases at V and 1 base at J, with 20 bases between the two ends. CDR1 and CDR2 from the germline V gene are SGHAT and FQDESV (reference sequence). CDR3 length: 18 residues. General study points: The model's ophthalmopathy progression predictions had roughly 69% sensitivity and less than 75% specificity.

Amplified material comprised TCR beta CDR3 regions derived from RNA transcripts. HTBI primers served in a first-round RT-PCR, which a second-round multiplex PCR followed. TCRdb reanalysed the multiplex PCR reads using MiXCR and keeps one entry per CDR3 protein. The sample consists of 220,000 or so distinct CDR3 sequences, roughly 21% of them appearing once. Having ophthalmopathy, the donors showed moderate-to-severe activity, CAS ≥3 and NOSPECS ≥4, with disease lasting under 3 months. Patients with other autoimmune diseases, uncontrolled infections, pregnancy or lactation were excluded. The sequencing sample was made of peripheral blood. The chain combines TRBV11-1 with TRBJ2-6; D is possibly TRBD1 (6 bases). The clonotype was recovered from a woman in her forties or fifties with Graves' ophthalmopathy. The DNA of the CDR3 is TGTGCCAGCAACCCCACACAGGGATCAGAATCTGGGGCCAACGTCCTGACTTTC. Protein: CASNPTQGSESGANVLTF.